This T cell receptor beta chain was sequenced for a study of T cells in Graves' hyperthyroidism and ophthalmopathy. The CDR3 contains 15 residues. Germline V gives CDR1 SEHNR, CDR2 FQNEAQ (reference sequence). Amplification of TCR beta CDR3 regions was performed using RNA transcripts as template. The HTBI set primed first-round TCR CDR3 RT-PCR. Each CDR3 protein is one row after TCRdb ran MiXCR on the multiplex PCR reads. The sample records about 660,000 distinct CDR3 sequences, over 40% being singletons. Comment on this clonotype: Its antigen is still unknown. A much larger clone differs from this one at a single base, so this may be a read error.

The study's findings and limits: The authors' 13 V-J model separated ophthalmopathy from stable hyperthyroidism.

J is TRBJ2-7 and V is TRBV7-9; 8 bases map to TRBD2. The sequenced sample was peripheral blood or thyroid tissue (not recorded which). This clonotype was obtained from an adult man with Graves' disease, either hyperthyroidism or ophthalmopathy (not recorded which). This CDR3 is CASSLRSGRFDEQNF. CDR3 in DNA: TGTGCCAGCAGCTTAAGGAGCGGGAGATTCGACGAGCAGAACTTC.